The present TCR beta chain was sequenced within a study of cytomegalovirus exposure and HLA in healthy donors. The CDR3 contains 17 residues. CDR1 is GTSNPN, CDR2 SVGIG, per germline (reference sequence). Trimming took 3 bases from V and 5 from J, leaving 22 bases between them. The PCR contained 60 Vbeta and 13 Jbeta primers. Assay: immunoSEQ multiplex PCR; the TCRdb copy retains only in-frame clones and omits some. The top ten hold around 8% of the sample, which has roughly 160,000 clones, approximately 82% seen once. This receptor was identified in a male donor in good health and CMV-seropositive. The specimen sequenced was PBMCs. The chain employs TRBV30 and TRBJ1-4; D uncertain. CDR3: CAWRISGFGLKNEKLFF. Here the CDR3 DNA reads TGTGCCTGGAGGATCTCCGGGTTCGGCCTTAAGAATGAAAAACTGTTTTTT. Filled out from reference TRBV30 and TRBJ1-4, the complete variable domain reads SQTIHQWPATLVQPVGSPLSLECTVEGTSNPNLYWYRQAAGRGLQLLFYSVGIGQISSEVPQNLSASRPQDRQFILSSKKLLLSDSGFYLCAWRISGFGLKNEKLFFGSGTQLSVL.